This T cell receptor (beta chain) was recovered during a study of CD8 T cells in ankylosing spondylitis. General study findings and limits: Significant enrichment of disease-linked clones was reportedly seen in matched ankylosing spondylitis synovial fluid. Characteristic, it appeared, of ankylosing spondylitis blood was a TCR beta motif of several highly homologous variants.

There are a few counts of this clonotype. The antigen is unknown. Researchers built TCR beta libraries using quantitative 5'-RACE with molecular barcodes. From the 5' RACE reads, TCRdb called clonotypes with MiXCR, one entry per CDR3 protein. The data contain around 540,000 distinct CDR3 sequences, about an eighth of them seen just once; the ten biggest clones take up around 6.8%. Source material: blood, either unsorted or a sorted T cell fraction (not recorded which). The clonotype was recovered from a male donor with ankylosing spondylitis.

The CDR3 here is CAWNSGTVNTEAFF. The DNA of the CDR3 is TGTGCCTGGAATTCCGGGACAGTGAACACTGAAGCTTTCTTT. The rearrangement uses TRBV30 and TRBJ1-1; TRBD1 matches 7 bases. The germline V gene encodes CDR1 GTSNPN and CDR2 SVGIG (reference sequence). V lost 4 bases and J lost 0; bases outside the gene matches: 5. The CDR3 contains 14 residues.